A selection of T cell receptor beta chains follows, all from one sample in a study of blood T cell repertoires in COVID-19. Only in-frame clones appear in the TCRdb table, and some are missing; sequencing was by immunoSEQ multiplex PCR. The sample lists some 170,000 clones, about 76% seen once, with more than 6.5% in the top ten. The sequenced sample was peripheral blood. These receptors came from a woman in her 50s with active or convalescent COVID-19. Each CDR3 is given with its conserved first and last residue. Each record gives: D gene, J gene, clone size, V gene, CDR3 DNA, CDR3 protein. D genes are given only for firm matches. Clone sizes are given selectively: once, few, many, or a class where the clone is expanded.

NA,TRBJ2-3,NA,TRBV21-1,TGTGCCAGCAGCCGGACTAGCGGGGGGGAAAACACAGATACGCAGTATTTT,CASSRTSGGENTDTQYF
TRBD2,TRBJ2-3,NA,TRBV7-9,TGTGCCAGCAGCTTATCAAGCGGGGCGGATACGCAGTATTTT,CASSLSSGADTQYF
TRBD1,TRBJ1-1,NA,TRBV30,TGTGCCTGGAGTCCAGGACAGGGTTCAGCGGCTGAAGCTTTCTTT,CAWSPGQGSAAEAFF
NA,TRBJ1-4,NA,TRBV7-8,TGTGCCAGCAGCTTAGGACTTACTAATGAAAAACTGTTTTTT,CASSLGLTNEKLFF
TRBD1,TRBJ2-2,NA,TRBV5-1,TGCGCCAGCAGCTTGACCCAGGGGGCCGGGGAGCTGTTTTTT,CASSLTQGAGELFF
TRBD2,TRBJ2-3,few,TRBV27,TGTGCCAGCACTTCCCAGCGGGGGGCGCGCACAGATACGCAGTATTTT,CASTSQRGARTDTQYF
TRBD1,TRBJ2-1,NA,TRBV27,TGTGCCACCGGGACAGGGTCCTACAATGAGCAGTTCTTC,CATGTGSYNEQFF
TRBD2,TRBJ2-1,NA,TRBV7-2,TGTGCCAGCAGCCGTAGCGGGATCGGCAATGAGCAGTTCTTC,CASSRSGIGNEQFF
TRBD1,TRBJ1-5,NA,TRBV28,TGTGCCAGCAGTAGCCGGGACAGGCTCACCCAGCCCCAGCATTTT,CASSSRDRLTQPQHF
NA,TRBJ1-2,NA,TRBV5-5,TGTGCCAGCGGGTCAGGGTCAAGGTATGGCTACACCTTC,CASGSGSRYGYTF
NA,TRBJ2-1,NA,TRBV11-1,TGTGCCAGCAGCCTGTCCGTTACTAACAATGAGCAGTTCTTC,CASSLSVTNNEQFF
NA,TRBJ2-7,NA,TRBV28,TGTGCCAGCAGTTTCGGTCTCTCGAAACCTACTTACGAGCAGTACTTC,CASSFGLSKPTYEQYF
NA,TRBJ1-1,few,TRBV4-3,TGCGCCAGCAGCCAAGACGGCAGGGCACATAACACTGAAGCTTTCTTT,CASSQDGRAHNTEAFF
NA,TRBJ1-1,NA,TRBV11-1,TGTGCCAGCAGCCGGACGGGGTTGGTCACTGAAGCTTTCTTT,CASSRTGLVTEAFF
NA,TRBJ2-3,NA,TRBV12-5,TGTGCTAGTGGAGGGTCCGGGGTGGGCACAGATACGCAGTATTTT,CASGGSGVGTDTQYF
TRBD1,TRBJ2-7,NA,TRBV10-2,TGCGCCAGCAGTGAGTCGTTCACAGGGGCCTACGAGCAGTACTTC,CASSESFTGAYEQYF
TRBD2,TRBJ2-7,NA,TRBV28,TGTGCCAGCAGTCATAGACTAGCGGGCGAGCAGTACTTC,CASSHRLAGEQYF
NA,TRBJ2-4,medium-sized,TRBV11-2,TGTGCCAGCAGCTTAGAAAGGGGGGGTGGGAGTTTAAACATTCAGTACTTC,CASSLERGGGSLNIQYF
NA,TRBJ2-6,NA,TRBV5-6,TGTGCCAGCAGCTTCAACTCTGGGGCCAACGTCCTGACTTTC,CASSFNSGANVLTF
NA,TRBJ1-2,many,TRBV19,TGTGCCAGTAGTCTCAGGGGACCCCCTTATGGCTACACCTTC,CASSLRGPPYGYTF
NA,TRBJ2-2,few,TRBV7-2,TGTGCCAGCAGCCCCAACTGGAACACCGGGGAGCTGTTTTTT,CASSPNWNTGELFF
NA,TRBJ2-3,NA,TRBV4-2,TGTGCCAGCAGCCAAGATGTAACAGATACGCAGTATTTT,CASSQDVTDTQYF
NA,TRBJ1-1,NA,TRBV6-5,TGTGCCAGCAGACTCGTGAACGGAGGGACTGAAGCTTTCTTT,CASRLVNGGTEAFF
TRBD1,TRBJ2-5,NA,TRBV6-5,TGTGCCAGCAGCTGGGACAGCCAACGAGGGGAGACCCAGTACTTC,CASSWDSQRGETQYF
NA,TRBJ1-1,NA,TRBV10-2,TGCGCCAGCAGTGACCAGGGGAGAACTGAAGCTTTCTTT,CASSDQGRTEAFF
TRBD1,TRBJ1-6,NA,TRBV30,TGTGCCTGGAGTGTTGGAGGGGGCCAAAATTCACCCCTCCACTTT,CAWSVGGGQNSPLHF
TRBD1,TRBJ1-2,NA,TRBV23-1,TGCGCCAGCCTTCTTGGGGGACAGCCCTATGGCTACACCTTC,CASLLGGQPYGYTF
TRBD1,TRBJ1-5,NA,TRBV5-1,TGCGCCAGCAGCCCGGGGACAGTTGACGAACTATATAGCAATCAGCCCCAGCATTTT,CASSPGTVDELYSNQPQHF
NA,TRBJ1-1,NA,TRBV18,TGTGCCAGCTCCAAGGGCCAGGGGACTGAAGCTTTCTTT,CASSKGQGTEAFF
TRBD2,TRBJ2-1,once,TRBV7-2,TGTGCCAGCAGCTCCGGGACTAGCTTTGATGAGCAGTTCTTC,CASSSGTSFDEQFF
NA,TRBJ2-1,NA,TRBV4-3,TGCGCCAGCAGCCAAGACACCACCGGGACACTCAAGCAGTTCTTC,CASSQDTTGTLKQFF
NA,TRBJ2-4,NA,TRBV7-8,TGTGCCAGCAGCGCCCCAGGGACGGGAGTGAACATTCAGTACTTC,CASSAPGTGVNIQYF
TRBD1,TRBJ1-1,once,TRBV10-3,TGTGCCATCAGTACAGGGGGCCCCACTGAAGCTTTCTTT,CAISTGGPTEAFF
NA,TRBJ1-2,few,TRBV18,TGTGCCAGCTCAGCGGGTTACACGGGTGGCTACACCTTC,CASSAGYTGGYTF
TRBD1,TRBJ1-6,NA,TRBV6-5,TGTGCCAGCAGTTTGGACAGGCCGCAACCCCTCCACTTT,CASSLDRPQPLHF
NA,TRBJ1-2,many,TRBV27,TGTGCCAGCAGTTGGGGAGGGGGTTTCGTCTATGGCTACACCTTC,CASSWGGGFVYGYTF
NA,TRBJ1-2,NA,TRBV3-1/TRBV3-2,TGTGCCAGTACCGCCACACGCGGGGTGGAGGATGGCTACACCTTC,CASTATRGVEDGYTF
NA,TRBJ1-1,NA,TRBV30,TGTGCCTGGAGGATACGATCGGGGGACACTGAAGCTTTCTTT,CAWRIRSGDTEAFF
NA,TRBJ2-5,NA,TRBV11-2,TGTGCCAGCAGTACCTTGACGGCGGGGGAGACCCAGTACTTC,CASSTLTAGETQYF
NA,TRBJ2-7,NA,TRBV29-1,TGCAGCGTTCGACAGGTTTCCTACGAGCAGTACTTC,CSVRQVSYEQYF
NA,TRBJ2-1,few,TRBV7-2,TGTGCCAGCAGCTTAGCCCCGGGAGTGGGTAATGAGCAGTTCTTC,CASSLAPGVGNEQFF
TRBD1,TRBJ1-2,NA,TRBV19,TGTGCCAGTAGTATACTGGACAGGGAGGGTGGCTACACCTTC,CASSILDREGGYTF
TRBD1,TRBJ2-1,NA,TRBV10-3,TGTGCCATCAGAGGGGACAGTTACAATGAGCAGTTCTTC,CAIRGDSYNEQFF
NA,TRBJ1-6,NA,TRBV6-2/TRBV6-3,TGTGCCAGCAGTTACTCCCAACAGGCGTCACCCCTCCACTTT,CASSYSQQASPLHF
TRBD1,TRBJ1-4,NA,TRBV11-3,TGTGCCAGCAGCCCAGCCTCGGACAGGGCTAATGAAAAACTGTTTTTT,CASSPASDRANEKLFF
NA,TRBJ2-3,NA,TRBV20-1,TGCAGTGCTAGTCCGCCGTCGGGTCCCGGCACAGATACGCAGTATTTT,CSASPPSGPGTDTQYF
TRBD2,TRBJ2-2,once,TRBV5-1,TGCGCCAGCAGCTATGCAGCGGGAGGTCCCGGGGAGCTGTTTTTT,CASSYAAGGPGELFF
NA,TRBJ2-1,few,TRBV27,TGTGCCAGCAGCCCCGAGGACTTAACGAGTTACAATGAGCAGTTCTTC,CASSPEDLTSYNEQFF
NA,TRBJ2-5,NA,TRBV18,TGTGCCAGCTCAAGCTACTTCCAAGAGACCCAGTACTTC,CASSSYFQETQYF
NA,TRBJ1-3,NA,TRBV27,TGTGCCAGCAGTTCGGGAGGGATCACTGGAAACACCATATATTTT,CASSSGGITGNTIYF
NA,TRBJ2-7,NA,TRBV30,TGTGCCTGGAGTGAGGGGTCAGTCTCTTCCTACGAGCAGTACTTC,CAWSEGSVSSYEQYF
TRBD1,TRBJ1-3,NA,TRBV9,TGTGCCAGCAGCGTAGGGGGACAGGGTTTCGGAAACACCATATATTTT,CASSVGGQGFGNTIYF
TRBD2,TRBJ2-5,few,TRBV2,TGTGCCAGCAGTGAAACCCCCCAATATCGCGGGGGGGAGACCCAGTACTTC,CASSETPQYRGGETQYF